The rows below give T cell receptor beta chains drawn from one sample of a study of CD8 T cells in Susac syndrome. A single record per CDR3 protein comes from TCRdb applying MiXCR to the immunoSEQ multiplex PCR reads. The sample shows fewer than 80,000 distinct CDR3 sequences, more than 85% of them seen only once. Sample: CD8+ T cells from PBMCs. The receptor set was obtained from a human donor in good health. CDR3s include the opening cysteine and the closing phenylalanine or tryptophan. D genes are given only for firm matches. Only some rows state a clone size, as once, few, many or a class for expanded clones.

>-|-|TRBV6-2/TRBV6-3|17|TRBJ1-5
CASRIRGSRYSNQPQHF
TGTGCCAGCCGGATAAGGGGGAGTCGGTATAGCAATCAGCCCCAGCATTTT
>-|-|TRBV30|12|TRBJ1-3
CAWGSAGNTIYF
TGTGCCTGGGGGTCGGCCGGAAACACCATATATTTT
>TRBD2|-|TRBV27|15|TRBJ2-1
CASSSSGGAKWEQFF
TGTGCCAGCAGTTCTAGCGGGGGGGCTAAATGGGAGCAGTTCTTC
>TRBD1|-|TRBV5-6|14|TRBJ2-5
CASSLTGGIETQYF
TGTGCCAGCAGCTTGACAGGGGGCATTGAGACCCAGTACTTC
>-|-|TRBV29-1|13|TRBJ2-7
CSVTRGPTNEQYF
TGCAGCGTTACAAGGGGCCCCACGAACGAGCAGTACTTC
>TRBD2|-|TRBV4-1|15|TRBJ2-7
CASSQVRGGRYEQYF
TGCGCCAGCAGCCAAGTACGGGGGGGCCGCTACGAGCAGTACTTC
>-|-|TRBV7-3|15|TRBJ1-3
CASSLEGGNGNTIYF
TGTGCCAGCAGCTTAGAAGGGGGGAATGGAAACACCATATATTTT
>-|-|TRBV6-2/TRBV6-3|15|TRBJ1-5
CASSYDGYSNQPQHF
TGTGCCAGCAGTTACGACGGATATAGCAATCAGCCCCAGCATTTT
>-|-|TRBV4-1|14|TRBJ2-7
CASSPRKEGYEQYF
TGCGCCAGCAGCCCGAGAAAGGAAGGGTACGAGCAGTACTTC
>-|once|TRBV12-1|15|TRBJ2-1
CASRQPRELNNEQFF
TGTGCCAGCAGACAGCCCAGGGAGTTGAACAATGAGCAGTTCTTC
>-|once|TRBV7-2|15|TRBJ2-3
CASSLGASLTDTQYF
TGTGCCAGCAGCTTAGGGGCTTCCCTCACAGATACGCAGTATTTT
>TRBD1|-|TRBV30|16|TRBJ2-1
CAWSVSWGQGIGEQFF
TGTGCCTGGAGTGTATCGTGGGGACAGGGGATCGGTGAGCAGTTCTTC
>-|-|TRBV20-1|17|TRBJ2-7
CSARDPSPDREGYEQYF
TGCAGTGCTAGAGATCCTTCTCCCGACAGGGAGGGCTACGAGCAGTACTTC
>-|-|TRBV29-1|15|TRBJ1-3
CSVEERDRSGNTIYF
TGCAGCGTTGAAGAAAGGGACCGCTCTGGAAACACCATATATTTT